The 3 T cell receptor beta chains below were found in one sample sequenced in a study of metastatic and nonmetastatic thyroid tumors. TCRdb re-clonotyped the PCR reads through MiXCR. This table has under 45,000 clones, 25% to 30% appearing once. No treatment of any kind had been given to any patient before thyroid surgery. The sequenced sample consisted of blood. The receptors come from a male donor with papillary thyroid cancer or a benign thyroid nodule (not recorded which). Some clones in this sample may be carry-over from other donors' samples.

The CDR3 DNA is TGTGCCAGCAGCGTGGGGACAGGGGCTGAGACTTCACCCCTCCACTTT. Amino acids: CASSVGTGAETSPLHF. The V gene is TRBV9, the J gene TRBJ1-6, with TRBD1 identical over 10 bases. The CDR3 has 16 amino acids. CDR1 and CDR2 (germline): SGDLS, YYNGEE. V was pared by 2 bases and J by 9 bases, with 8 bases of the junction left unmatched. Full variable domain (remainder filled in from reference TRBV9 and TRBJ1-6): DSGVTQTPKHLITATGQRVTLRCSPRSGDLSVYWYQQSLDQGLQFLIQYYNGEERAKGNILERFSAQQFPDLHSELNLSSLELGDSALYFCASSVGTGAETSPLHFGNGTRLTVT.

This clone was counted only a few times. Its ends do not fully match the called genes, so a read error is possible. The chain uses TRBV10-2 and TRBJ1-5; 10 nucleotides line up with TRBD1. The CDR3 extends over 16 amino acids. Germline V gives CDR1 WSHSY, CDR2 SAAADI. CDR3 DNA: TGCGCCAGCAGTGGACTTCCGGGACAGGGGAATCAGCCCCAGAATTTT. Amino acid sequence: CASSGLPGQGNQPQNF.

With regard to this clone: The CDR3 carries no conserved terminal phenylalanine or tryptophan, so it likely arises from a read error. The J gene is TRBJ2-7, the V gene TRBV3-1, with 7 bases aligning to TRBD2. The V gene end was trimmed by 5 bases and the J gene end by 6 bases; junction bases not matched to a gene: 13. Germline assignment: CDR1 LGHDT and CDR2 YNNKEL (reference sequence). The CDR3 sequence is 15 residues long. The CDR3 sequence: CASSSRAGAGGEQYC. The CDR3 DNA sequence: TGTGCCAGCAGCTCCCGGGCGGGAGCTGGGGGCGAGCAGTACTGC.